A selection of T cell receptor beta chains follows, all from one sample in a study of immune evolution from preneoplasia to lung adenocarcinoma. The assay was immunoSEQ multiplex PCR, and TCRdb's table has in-frame clones only and misses some. The repertoire holds 3,000 to 4,000 clones, with around 72% as singletons. The specimen was FFPE atypical adenomatous hyperplasia tissue from the lung. All receptors come from a person aged 65 to 79 with lung adenocarcinoma. Each CDR3 is given with its conserved first and last residue. A D gene is named only where the DNA matches it firmly. Only some rows state a clone size, as once, few, many or a class for expanded clones.

>NA|TRBV5-1|TRBJ2-7|NA
TGCGCCAGCAGCCAATCGGGACGCGACGACTACGAGCAGTACTTC
CASSQSGRDDYEQYF
>few|TRBV5-5|TRBJ2-1|TRBD2
TGTGCCAGCACCGGACTAGCGGGAGACTACAATGAGCAGTTCTTC
CASTGLAGDYNEQFF
>NA|TRBV29-1|TRBJ2-7|NA
TGCAGCGTTGAAAGGGGAAACTCCTACGAGCAGTACTTC
CSVERGNSYEQYF
>NA|TRBV19|TRBJ1-5|TRBD1
TGTGCCAGTAGCAAGACACCAGGGGGAACGGGCAATCAGCCCCAGCATTTT
CASSKTPGGTGNQPQHF
>NA|TRBV29-1|TRBJ1-3|TRBD1
TGCAGCGTTTCTCCCCGTACGGGACAGTCGAATGGGGGCACCATATATTTT
CSVSPRTGQSNGGTIYF
>NA|TRBV13|TRBJ1-1|NA
TGTGCCAGCAGCTTAACGGGGGATGAAGCTTTCTTT
CASSLTGDEAFF
>few|TRBV5-1|TRBJ2-7|NA
TGCGCCAGCAGCTTGGATCTGAACTACGAGCAGTACTTC
CASSLDLNYEQYF
>NA|TRBV2|TRBJ1-3|NA
TGTGCCAGCAGTGAAGGGGCGGGTGGAAACACCATATATTTT
CASSEGAGGNTIYF
>few|TRBV11-3|TRBJ2-7|NA
TGTGCCAGCAGCCCAATGGGGGACCCGGAGATGCAGTACTTC
CASSPMGDPEMQYF
>NA|TRBV28|TRBJ2-1|NA
TGTGCCTGTCAGGGGACTCTGGGCACCTACAATGAGCAGTTCTTC
CACQGTLGTYNEQFF
>NA|TRBV7-9|TRBJ2-7|TRBD2
TGTGCCAGCAGTCTTCGAAAAGGCGGGAGGGACGAGCAGTACTTC
CASSLRKGGRDEQYF
>NA|TRBV30|TRBJ2-2|NA
TGTGCCTGGAGTATGAACTGGGGTCGGGACACCGGGGAGCTGTTTTTT
CAWSMNWGRDTGELFF
>NA|TRBV19|TRBJ2-3|NA
TGTGCCAGTAGTAATCGTCCGGGGGCTCGTGCAGATACGCAGTATTTT
CASSNRPGARADTQYF
>NA|TRBV6-1|TRBJ1-5|TRBD1
TGTGCCAGCAGTGACCTGACAGGGGGGAATCAGCCCCAGCATTTT
CASSDLTGGNQPQHF
>NA|TRBV7-3|TRBJ1-1|NA
TGTGCCAGCAGCGTGACAGAAAACACTGAAGCTTTCTTT
CASSVTENTEAFF
>NA|TRBV7-2|TRBJ2-7|NA
TGTGCCAGCAGCTTAGCGGGAGGCTCCTACGAGCAGTACTTC
CASSLAGGSYEQYF
>NA|TRBV7-2|TRBJ1-2|NA
TGTGCCAGCAGTTCAGTGTTCGGGGACTATGGCTACACCTTC
CASSSVFGDYGYTF
>few|TRBV6-1|TRBJ2-7|NA
TGTGCCAGCAGTGAGGCAGGGTTTGAGCAGTACTTC
CASSEAGFEQYF
>NA|TRBV28|TRBJ1-2|NA
TGTGCCAGCAGTTTTAACTATGGCTACACCTTC
CASSFNYGYTF
>once|TRBV6-5|TRBJ1-5|NA
TGTGCCAGCAGTTCGATGGGGAGCAATCAGCCCCAGCATTTT
CASSSMGSNQPQHF
>NA|TRBV7-2|TRBJ2-1|TRBD2
TGTGCCAGCAGCTTAGCGGCTAGCGGGGACAATGAGCAGTTCTTC
CASSLAASGDNEQFF
>NA|TRBV4-2|TRBJ2-1|TRBD1
TGTGCCAGCAGCCAACAGACAGGGGCTAGCGACAATGAGCAGTTCTTC
CASSQQTGASDNEQFF
>once|TRBV6-4|TRBJ2-6|NA
TGTGCCAGCAGTGGAGGAGGGGGGTACGGGGCCAACGTCCTGACTTTC
CASSGGGGYGANVLTF
>NA|TRBV7-2|TRBJ2-1|TRBD2
TGTGCCAGCAGCTGGGGCGGGACTAGCGGTAATGAGCAGTTCTTC
CASSWGGTSGNEQFF
>NA|TRBV4-1|TRBJ1-1|NA
TGCGCCAGCAGCCAAGATGCAATGGGGTCAGGGAACACTGAAGCTTTCTTT
CASSQDAMGSGNTEAFF
>NA|TRBV2|TRBJ1-3|NA
TGTGCCAGCAGATCGGACAGAACCTCTGGAAACACCATATATTTT
CASRSDRTSGNTIYF
>NA|TRBV30|TRBJ2-7|NA
TGTGCCTGGAGTGTAGCCTACGAGCAGTACTTC
CAWSVAYEQYF
>NA|TRBV18|TRBJ2-2|NA
TGTGCCAGCTCACCACCCCTCGGGAACACCGGGGAGCTGTTTTTT
CASSPPLGNTGELFF
>few|TRBV27|TRBJ1-3|NA
TGTGCCAGCAGGAGCTCTGGAAACACCATATATTTT
CASRSSGNTIYF
>NA|TRBV4-1|TRBJ2-1|NA
TGCGCCAGCGGTGAGTTTGGGACATTTGAGCAGTTCTTC
CASGEFGTFEQFF
>NA|TRBV15|TRBJ1-2|NA
TGTGCCACCAGCAGAAAGTCAGGGTACTATGGCTACACCTTC
CATSRKSGYYGYTF
>NA|TRBV5-1|TRBJ1-1|NA
TGCGCCAGCGCACAGGGTTTCGACACTGAAGCTTTCTTT
CASAQGFDTEAFF
>NA|TRBV2|TRBJ2-7|TRBD1
TGTGCCAGCAGTCCCCGGGACAGGGTCCCTCCAGAGTACTTC
CASSPRDRVPPEYF
>NA|TRBV28|TRBJ2-5|TRBD2
TGTGCCAGCAGTTCCACTAGCGGGATTAGGGAGACCCAGTACTTC
CASSSTSGIRETQYF
>once|TRBV10-2|TRBJ2-5|NA
TGCGCCAGCAGTGAGTCGAGGGCCAGGGAGACCCAGTACTTC
CASSESRARETQYF
>NA|TRBV18|TRBJ2-3|NA
TGTGCCAGCTCACCAGGGGCGGGTCCAGATACGCAGTATTTT
CASSPGAGPDTQYF
>NA|TRBV5-8|TRBJ1-4|NA
TGTGCCTCCGGAGGAAAACTGTTTTTT
CASGGKLFF
>NA|TRBV29-1|TRBJ1-1|NA
TGCAGCGTTGGTTCCGTTGGGATTTACACTGAAGCTTTCTTT
CSVGSVGIYTEAFF
>NA|TRBV28|TRBJ2-4|TRBD2
TGTGCCGGCAGATCTTCACACCTAGCGGGAGCGGACATTCAGTACTTC
CAGRSSHLAGADIQYF
>NA|TRBV11-2|TRBJ2-1|TRBD2
TGTGCCAGCAGCTTTAGCGGGAGGGCATACTACAATGAGCAGTTCTTC
CASSFSGRAYYNEQFF
>NA|TRBV7-8|TRBJ2-7|TRBD1
TGTGCCAGCAGCTCGACCCTAACAGGGGACTACGAGCAGTACTTC
CASSSTLTGDYEQYF
>NA|TRBV2|TRBJ2-7|TRBD2
TGTGCCAGCAATTTCGGGAGGGCCTACGAGCAGTACTTC
CASNFGRAYEQYF
>NA|TRBV28|TRBJ2-2|TRBD2
TGTGCCAGCAGGTCCCATAGCGGGAGCACCGGGGAGCTGTTTTTT
CASRSHSGSTGELFF
>NA|TRBV6-9|TRBJ2-1|TRBD2
TGTGCCAGCAGTCCAACTGGGACTAGCGGTGAGGCCCGCAATGAGCAGTTCTTC
CASSPTGTSGEARNEQFF
>few|TRBV27|TRBJ2-1|NA
TGTGCCAGCAGTATAGCGTTGACCTACAATGAGCAGTTCTTC
CASSIALTYNEQFF
>NA|TRBV19|TRBJ2-3|NA
TGTGCCAGTAGTATTGCGGGGCTAGCGCAGTATTTT
CASSIAGLAQYF
>NA|TRBV6-4|TRBJ2-2|NA
TGTGCCACCCGGAGGGGGGGTGAAACCGGGGAGCTGTTTTTT
CATRRGGETGELFF
>NA|TRBV7-8|TRBJ2-4|TRBD1
TGTGCCAGCAGCTCTCAACCCCCCGGGACAGGTAGTTCCAAAAACATTCAGTACTTC
CASSSQPPGTGSSKNIQYF
>once|TRBV11-2|TRBJ2-3|TRBD2
TGTGCCAGCAGCCCGCCCCCGAGCGGGAGGACGCAGTATTTT
CASSPPPSGRTQYF
>NA|TRBV7-7|TRBJ2-5|NA
TGTGCCAGCAGCTTGGGACATTCACATAAGACCCAGTACTTC
CASSLGHSHKTQYF
>few|TRBV4-1|TRBJ2-1|NA
TGCGCCAGCAGCCAAGCCGAGCAGTTCTTC
CASSQAEQFF
>NA|TRBV30|TRBJ1-2|NA
TGTGCCTGGAGGGAACAGGGCTCCTATAACTATGGCTACACCTTC
CAWREQGSYNYGYTF
>NA|TRBV7-2|TRBJ2-7|TRBD1
TGTGCCAGCAGCTTGAGTTCCGGGACAGGGTGGCGGGAGCAGTACTTC
CASSLSSGTGWREQYF
>NA|TRBV19|TRBJ2-7|TRBD1
TGTGCCAGCACCACCTCGGGGACAGGGACCTACGAGCAGTACTTC
CASTTSGTGTYEQYF
>NA|TRBV11-3|TRBJ2-3|NA
TGTGCCAGCGCCCGGGACCCTAGCACAGATACGCAGTATTTT
CASARDPSTDTQYF